This entry lists 19 T cell receptor beta chains sequenced from one sample in a study of beta chain features in type 1 diabetes. General observations from the study: TCRB CDR3s from Type 1 diabetes patients were moderately but significantly shorter in all four CD4+ subsets.

All of the isolated RNA was reverse transcribed, so expressed TCRB transcripts were sequenced. The protocol was immunoSEQ multiplex PCR, while the TCRdb copy is restricted to in-frame clones and leaves out a portion. The sample records under 250,000 clones, approximately 15% being singletons. No antigen has been identified for these receptors. Sequenced material: naive CD4+ T cells from blood. These receptors were obtained from a man between 25 and 39 years old with type 1 diabetes.

The genes are TRBV18 and TRBJ2-7, with TRBD1 identical over 7 bases. Unmatched junction bases numbered 3, after V lost 1 base and J lost 0 bases. The CDR3 has 15 residues. The V gene's germline CDR1 is KGHSH and CDR2 LQKENI. The DNA for the CDR3 is TGTGCCAGCTCACCACAAGGGGACAGCTCCTACGAGCAGTACTTC. As protein: CASSPQGDSSYEQYF.

The rearrangement links TRBV4-1 to TRBJ2-7; 7 nucleotides match TRBD2. CDR1 is MGHRA and CDR2 is YSYEKL in the germline V gene. The trim removed 4 bases at V and 6 bases at J, leaving 9 bases unmatched. The CDR3 covers 14 residues. CDR3 sequence reads: CASSRPGGRGEQYF. CDR3 nucleotides: TGCGCCAGCAGCCGCCCGGGGGGTAGGGGCGAGCAGTACTTC.

This clone was counted a few times. The DNA for the CDR3 is TGTGCCAGCAGTTACTTCTCGGCTAGCGGGAGCCTCGAGCAGTTCTTC. Translated, it gives CASSYFSASGSLEQFF. This sequence joins TRBV6-5 and TRBJ2-1; 10 nucleotides agree with TRBD2. Germline CDR1 MNHEY, CDR2 SVGAGI. The CDR3 runs 16 residues. V was pared by 1 base and J by 10 bases, with 10 bases of the junction left unmatched.

The CDR3 here is CSVGSGTDYGYTF. The CDR3 DNA follows: TGCAGCGTGGGTTCAGGAACAGACTATGGCTACACCTTC. The chain recombines TRBV29-1 with TRBJ1-2; no clear D gene. The CDR3 is made up of 13 amino acids. Germline assignment: CDR1 SQVTM and CDR2 ANQGSEA. Trimming took off 6 bases at V and 3 bases at J, with 14 bases between the two ends.

V usage is TRBV30 and J usage is TRBJ2-3; 15 bases are shared with TRBD2. In germline, CDR1 is GTSNPN, CDR2 SVGIG (reference sequence). With 1 base clipped from V and 5 bases from J, the junction kept 4 bases outside the gene matches. CDR3 length: 16 amino acids. The CDR3 DNA sequence: TGTGCCTGGAGTGGGACTAGCGGGGGGGCCGGAGATACGCAGTATTTT. Protein: CAWSGTSGGAGDTQYF.

V usage is TRBV7-2 and J usage is TRBJ2-1, with TRBD2 matching 11 bases. J was trimmed by 5 bases and V by 5 bases; bases with no gene match: 5. Germline V gives CDR1 SGHTA, CDR2 FQGNSA. The CDR3 spans 15 residues. CDR3 sequence: CASSQGTSGNNEQFF. The CDR3 DNA is TGTGCCAGCAGCCAAGGGACTAGCGGAAACAATGAGCAGTTCTTC.

This chain joins TRBV19 and TRBJ1-2, with 11 bases matching TRBD1. Germline assignment: CDR1 LNHDA and CDR2 SQIVND (reference sequence). The CDR3 consists of 14 residues. The junction had 2 bases not matched to a gene; V was cut back by 3 bases and J by 5 bases. CDR3 residues: CASSMGDRGYGYTF. CDR3 sequence (DNA): TGTGCCAGTAGTATGGGGGACAGGGGGTATGGCTACACCTTC.

This clone was seen a handful of times. The rearrangement joins TRBV7-2 to TRBJ2-7, with 7 positions matching TRBD1. In germline, CDR1 is SGHTA, CDR2 FQGNSA. V shed 6 bases, J shed 9 bases, and the junction held 11 bases outside the gene matches. This CDR3 has 13 residues. CDR3 nucleotide sequence: TGTGCCAGCAGTTCTTACCCGGGACAGTTGCAGTACTTC. It codes for CASSSYPGQLQYF.

This clone was seen only a few times. The chain joins TRBV5-4 to TRBJ2-7, with D maybe TRBD1 (5 bases). The length of the CDR3 is 13 residues. CDR1 SGHNT and CDR2 YYREEE come from the germline V gene (reference sequence). V lost 1 base and J lost 0, with 5 bases in between. The CDR3 sequence: CASSLQGSYEQYF. The CDR3, as DNA: TGTGCCAGCAGCTTGCAGGGCTCCTACGAGCAGTACTTC.

This clone was observed a few times. The chain is built from TRBV5-6 and TRBJ2-7; 9 bases fit TRBD1. V was clipped by 0 bases and J by 2 bases; unmatched bases: 6. Germline-derived CDR1 and CDR2 are SGHDT and YYEEEE. CDR3 length equals 16 residues. The CDR3 coding sequence is TGTGCCAGCAGCTTGGCTCCGGGACAGGGCACCTACGAGCAGTACTTC. Amino acids: CASSLAPGQGTYEQYF.

Only a few counts were recorded for this clone. The CDR3 DNA sequence: TGTGCCATCAGTGAGAAGTCGCAGGTGAGCAATCAGCCCCAGCATTTT. Translated, it gives CAISEKSQVSNQPQHF. The chain links TRBV10-3 to TRBJ1-5, with unresolved D. Per germline, CDR1 ENHRY and CDR2 SYGVKD. V lost 2 bases and J 1 base, leaving 12 bases between the germline ends. The CDR3 is made up of 16 amino acids.

In its sample, this clone was seen a few times. This chain uses TRBV18 with TRBJ2-4, with a tentative D call TRBD2 (5 bases). Trimming cost V 2 bases and J 1 base, with 6 bases left between them. Germline CDR1 KGHSH, CDR2 LQKENI. The CDR3 consists of 14 residues. CDR3 amino acids: CASSPGEAKNIQYF. CDR3 bases: TGTGCCAGCTCACCAGGGGAGGCCAAAAACATTCAGTACTTC.

This clone came up a few times. This chain joins TRBV10-1 and TRBJ2-3; 7 nucleotides line up with TRBD1. The V segment lost 6 bases and the J segment 4 bases; nucleotides outside the gene matches: 7. Germline CDR1 WNHNN, CDR2 SYGVQD (reference sequence). The length of the CDR3 is 14 residues. CDR3 region: CASSTGQVSDTQYF. CDR3 bases: TGCGCCAGCAGCACTGGACAGGTTTCAGATACGCAGTATTTT.

The gene calls are TRBV23-1 and TRBJ1-6, with a tentative D call TRBD1 (5 bases). TRBV23-1 is flagged as an ORF with uncertain function. The CDR3 loop spans 14 amino acids. Trimming took 11 bases from V and 5 from J, leaving 16 bases between them. The CDR3 sequence is CAPFPGLHNSPLHF. CDR3 nucleotide sequence: TGCGCCCCTTTTCCGGGACTTCATAATTCACCCCTCCACTTT.

The CDR3 reads CASSGHRVRETQYF. The CDR3 DNA follows: TGTGCCAGCAGTGGCCACAGGGTCCGGGAGACCCAGTACTTC. This chain connects TRBV27 to TRBJ2-5, with D possibly being TRBD1 (6 bases). Germline V gene sequence: CDR1 MNHEY, CDR2 SMNVEV (reference sequence). Between the trimmed V and J ends, which lost 5 bases and 5 bases, there was a span of 15 bases. The CDR3 covers 14 residues.

This clone was counted a few times. Sequence at one end of the junction differs from germline and may be a read error. CDR3 in DNA: TGTGCCAGCAGTGGGAGCAGAGATACGCAGTATTTT. This codes for CASSGSRDTQYF. This chain uses TRBV6-1 with TRBJ2-3; D gene unclear. CDR1 is MNHNS, CDR2 SASEGT, per germline. CDR3 size: 12 residues.

The V gene is TRBV7-2, the J gene TRBJ2-2; 7 nucleotides align to TRBD1. Unmatched junction bases numbered 6, after V lost 1 base and J lost 7 bases. Germline lookup yields CDR1 SGHTA and CDR2 FQGNSA. The length of the CDR3 is 15 residues. The CDR3 spells CASSLVGTAGGELFF. CDR3 coding DNA: TGTGCCAGCAGCTTAGTCGGGACAGCTGGCGGGGAGCTGTTTTTT.

This chain uses TRBV10-3 with TRBJ1-1; 11 nucleotides align to TRBD1. The germline CDR1 and CDR2 sequences are ENHRY and SYGVKD. V shed 4 bases, J shed 4 bases, and the junction held 2 bases outside the gene matches. CDR3 length: 14 amino acids. The CDR3 nucleotides read TGTGCCATCAGTGGCGGGACAGGGGGCACTGAAGCTTTCTTT. Translated, it gives CAISGGTGGTEAFF.

The chain has TRBV11-2 and TRBJ2-3, with D possibly matching TRBD1 (6 bases). Trimming left V 3 bases short and J 2 bases short, with 9 bases between. The germline V gene encodes CDR1 SGHAT and CDR2 FQNNGV. The CDR3 has 14 residues. DNA for the CDR3: TGTGCCAGCAGCTTCCGGACAGTCACAGATACGCAGTATTTT. Amino acids: CASSFRTVTDTQYF.